This entry lists 30 T cell receptor beta chains sequenced from one sample in a study of Graves' ophthalmopathy and Graves' hyperthyroidism. RNA transcripts were the source from which TCR beta CDR3 regions were amplified. Second-round multiplex PCR followed a first-round RT-PCR using HTBI primers. TCRdb reanalysed the multiplex PCR reads using MiXCR and keeps one entry per CDR3 protein. The sample has about 370,000 distinct CDR3 sequences, 17% seen once. What was sequenced was peripheral blood. These receptors were collected from an adult woman with stable Graves' hyperthyroidism.

This clonotype was seen ten or more times. This chain links TRBV13 with TRBJ2-2, with D unresolved. V shed 4 bases and J shed 3 bases, with 9 bases lying between them. The CDR3 totals 14 residues. Germline V gene sequence: CDR1 PRHDT, CDR2 FYEKMQ (reference sequence). CDR3 nucleotide sequence: TGTGCCAGCAGCTACCCTACGGACACCGGGGAGCTGTTTTTT. Amino acids: CASSYPTDTGELFF.

This clonotype was counted many times. The chain uses TRBV6-5 and TRBJ1-5, with a weak D call TRBD1 (6 bases). The CDR3 is 15 amino acids. Germline V gene data show CDR1 as MNHEY and CDR2 as SVGAGI. V was pared by 5 bases and J by 0 bases, with 11 bases between. The CDR3 spells CASSTGYNSNQPQHF. DNA of the CDR3: TGTGCCAGCAGTACAGGGTATAATAGCAATCAGCCCCAGCATTTT.

This clonotype has a count of ten or more. V usage is TRBV7-2 and J usage is TRBJ2-7; 10 nucleotides match TRBD2. The CDR3 runs 15 residues. With 0 bases clipped from V and 2 bases from J, the junction kept 1 base outside the gene matches. The germline CDR1 and CDR2 sequences are SGHTA and FQGNSA. CDR3 DNA sequence: TGTGCCAGCAGCTTAGCTACTAGCGGGGCCTACGAGCAGTACTTC. This gives the protein CASSLATSGAYEQYF.

This clonotype was seen at least ten times. The chain employs TRBV20-1 and TRBJ2-7; D uncertain. The CDR3 length is 12 residues. Trimming took off 6 bases at V and 4 bases at J, with 13 bases between the two ends. Germline assignment: CDR1 DFQATT and CDR2 SNEGSKA (reference sequence). Here the CDR3 reads CSAHLLGYEQYF. For the CDR3, the DNA is TGCAGTGCCCACCTGCTGGGGTACGAGCAGTACTTC.

This clonotype appeared many times. This chain uses TRBV7-2 with TRBJ2-5; D is unclear. Between the trimmed V and J ends, which lost 2 bases and 4 bases, there was a span of 8 bases. Germline lookup yields CDR1 SGHTA and CDR2 FQGNSA. The CDR3 is 13 amino acids. The CDR3, as DNA: TGTGCCAGCAGCTTATCAAAGGCAGAGACCCAGTACTTC. It codes for CASSLSKAETQYF.

This clonotype was picked up many times. This chain connects TRBV6-5 to TRBJ1-1; maybe TRBD1 (5 bases). CDR1 MNHEY and CDR2 SVGAGI come from the germline V gene. V shed 2 bases and J shed 8 bases, with 9 bases lying between them. CDR3 length: 12 residues. For the CDR3, the DNA is TGTGCCAGCAGTTACGTCAAGGGGGAAGCTTTCTTT. Translating it yields CASSYVKGEAFF.

This clonotype was counted at least ten times. The chain combines TRBV20-1 with TRBJ2-7; 7 positions match TRBD2. The CDR3 is 14 amino acids. Germline trimming cut 0 bases from V and 3 bases from J; bases unmatched to any gene: 5. Germline assignment: CDR1 DFQATT and CDR2 SNEGSKA (reference sequence). Written as DNA, the CDR3 is TGCAGTGCTAGAGAACCTAGCGGCGACTACGAGCAGTACTTC. It codes for CSAREPSGDYEQYF.

The table lists this clonotype with many counts. The V and J genes are TRBV6-2 or TRBV6-3 and TRBJ1-2; 7 bases line up with TRBD1. This CDR3 comprises 14 residues. After removal of 5 bases from V and 2 bases from J, the junction contained 5 bases not matched to a gene. Germline CDR1 reads MNHEY; CDR2 reads SVGEGT. CDR3 in DNA: TGTGCCAGCAGTCAATTGGGACAGAACTATGGCTACACCTTC. This encodes CASSQLGQNYGYTF.

This clonotype was seen a handful of times. A much larger clone lies one base from this, so it may be a read error. V and J are TRBV20-1 and TRBJ1-1; no definite D call. CDR3 length equals 14 residues. Germline V lookup: CDR1 DFQATT, CDR2 SNEGSKA (reference sequence). CDR3 DNA: TGCAGTGCTAGAGATCCGGGCCTGAACACTGAAACTTTCTTT. Its protein product is CSARDPGLNTETFF.

This clonotype occurred many times. This chain uses TRBV5-6 with TRBJ2-2; tentative D call: TRBD2 (6 bases). The length of the CDR3 is 15 residues. The V end was cut by 4 bases, the J end by 7 bases, with 17 bases between. Germline V lookup: CDR1 SGHDT, CDR2 YYEEEE. CDR3 sequence (DNA): TGTGCCAGCAGCCAAAACGGCAGGGAGGACGGGGAGCTGTTTTTT. Its translation is CASSQNGREDGELFF. Together with reference TRBV5-6 and TRBJ2-2, the CDR3 gives the full variable domain: DAGVTQSPTHLIKTRGQQVTLRCSPKSGHDTVSWYQQALGQGPQFIFQYYEEEERQRGNFPDRFSGHQFPNYSSELNVNALLLGDSALYLCASSQNGREDGELFFGEGSRLTVL.

CDR3 in DNA: TGTGCCAGCAGCCAAGATCGGGCTAGCGGGGGTACCGAGCAGTACTTC. It specifies CASSQDRASGGTEQYF. The genes are TRBV3-1 and TRBJ2-7; 10 bases are a match to TRBD2. Germline V gene lookup returns CDR1 LGHDT and CDR2 YNNKEL (reference sequence). There are 16 residues in the CDR3. J lost 6 bases, V lost 0 bases, and 8 bases had no gene match.

This clonotype was seen at least ten times. The gene calls are TRBV10-3 and TRBJ2-7, with unresolved D. The CDR3 contains 13 residues. Germline V lookup: CDR1 ENHRY, CDR2 SYGVKD. V lost 3 bases, J lost 4 bases, and 10 bases lay in between. The CDR3 coding sequence is TGTGCCATCAGTGACCCGACGATGTACGAGCAGTACTTC. Its translation: CAISDPTMYEQYF.

Ten or more counts support this clonotype. This chain connects TRBV9 to TRBJ2-7; D is unclear. The CDR3 is made up of 16 amino acids. Trimming shortened V by 0 bases and J by 4 bases, and 17 bases separated the two germline ends. Germline V gene lookup returns CDR1 SGDLS and CDR2 YYNGEE. CDR3 protein: CASSVAPVLTTYEQYF. CDR3 DNA sequence: TGTGCCAGCAGCGTAGCACCTGTGCTTACTACGTACGAGCAGTACTTC.

Many counts were recorded for this clonotype. The rearrangement uses TRBV19 and TRBJ1-5, with D tentatively TRBD1 (6 bases). Deletions cut 3 bases from V and 0 bases from J, with 9 bases between. Germline V gene lookup returns CDR1 LNHDA and CDR2 SQIVND (reference sequence). There are 15 residues in the CDR3. CDR3: CASSIRQDSNQPQHF. As DNA, the CDR3 is TGTGCCAGTAGTATCCGACAGGATAGCAATCAGCCCCAGCATTTT. Supplemented by reference TRBV19 and TRBJ1-5, the full variable domain reads DGGITQSPKYLFRKEGQNVTLSCEQNLNHDAMYWYRQDPGQGLRLIYYSQIVNDFQKGDIAEGYSVSREKKESFPLTVTSAQKNPTAFYLCASSIRQDSNQPQHFGDGTRLSIL.

This clonotype was recorded many times. The chain combines TRBV6-1 with TRBJ2-2; D gene ambiguous. Trimming removed 3 bases at V and 5 bases at J, with 7 bases between. Germline V lookup: CDR1 MNHNS, CDR2 SASEGT. The CDR3 spans 13 residues. CDR3 region: CASSDGITGELFF. CDR3 DNA: TGTGCCAGCAGTGATGGGATTACCGGGGAGCTGTTTTTT.

This clonotype has at least ten counts. V gene TRBV28 combines with J gene TRBJ1-5; no definite D call. V gave up 8 bases and J gave up 0 bases, with 20 bases separating them. The CDR3 contains 17 residues. The germline gives CDR1 MDHEN, CDR2 SYDVKM. The CDR3 sequence is CASPRGPGMFSNQPQHF. DNA of the CDR3: TGTGCCAGCCCTCGAGGGCCCGGAATGTTTAGCAATCAGCCCCAGCATTTT.

This clonotype was picked up many times. At one of its ends the junction is not consistent with the germline gene, which may arise from a read error. This sequence joins TRBV2 and TRBJ2-5; D may be TRBD1 (5 bases). Germline V lookup: CDR1 SNHLY, CDR2 FYNNEI. The CDR3 is 11 amino acids. CDR3 amino acids: CASSEQGMMCF. The CDR3 region has the DNA TGTGCCAGCAGTGAGCAGGGAATGATGTGCTTC.

This clonotype has at least ten counts. This chain links TRBV28 with TRBJ2-5; D possibly uses TRBD1 or TRBD2 (5 bases each). Trimming removed 3 bases at V and 7 bases at J, with 12 bases between. The CDR3 consists of 13 residues. Looked up from germline, CDR1 is MDHEN and CDR2 is SYDVKM. The CDR3 loop reads CASSLERGRTQYF. In DNA form, the CDR3 reads TGTGCCAGCAGTTTGGAGAGGGGTCGGACCCAGTACTTC.

This clonotype was seen many times. The chain employs TRBV12-5 and TRBJ2-7, with D perhaps matching TRBD1 (5 bases). Trimming took 6 bases from V and 2 from J, leaving 11 bases between them. Germline V CDR1 and CDR2: LGHNT, FRNRAP. This CDR3 is built from 13 residues. The CDR3 nucleotides read TGTGCTAGTGGGAAGGACACAACCTACGAGCAGTACTTC. Translated, it gives CASGKDTTYEQYF. Drawing the rest from reference TRBV12-5 and TRBJ2-7, the complete variable domain is DARVTQTPRHKVTEMGQEVTMRCQPILGHNTVFWYRQTMMQGLELLAYFRNRAPLDDSGMPKDRFSAEMPDATLATLKIQPSEPRDSAVYFCASGKDTTYEQYFGPGTRLTVT.

This clonotype was counted ten times or more. V and J are TRBV29-1 and TRBJ1-5, with a weak D call TRBD1 (5 bases). V was cut by 4 bases and J by 9 bases, with 10 bases left in between. The CDR3 is 11 residues long. Germline CDR1 and CDR2: SQVTM and ANQGSEA. Here the CDR3 DNA reads TGCAGCGTTGGGGGGGATGGGCCCCAGCATTTT. This codes for CSVGGDGPQHF.

The chain couples TRBV6-2 or TRBV6-3 to TRBJ2-7; the D gene is possibly TRBD2 (5 bases). The V end was cut by 4 bases, the J end by 2 bases, with 24 bases between. This CDR3 spans 18 amino acids. Germline values: CDR1 MNHEY, CDR2 SVGEGT. The CDR3 DNA reads as TGTGCCAGCAGTTCTGTGGGCCGACTAACCTCTTCCCCCTACGAGCAGTACTTC. This sequence encodes CASSSVGRLTSSPYEQYF.

This clonotype was found many times. The chain links TRBV20-1 to TRBJ2-7; tentative D call: TRBD1 (5 bases). Trimming cost V 0 bases and J 4 bases, with 16 bases left between them. This CDR3 is built from 15 residues. Germline CDR1 reads DFQATT; CDR2 reads SNEGSKA (reference sequence). The CDR3 region has the DNA TGCAGTGCTAGAGATCCCTCGACAGCGAGGTACGAGCAGTACTTC. Translating it yields CSARDPSTARYEQYF.

Comment on this clonotype: Possible read error: a much larger clone is one base away. V gene TRBV19 combines with J gene TRBJ1-5, with 11 bases lining up with TRBD1. Germline CDR1 LNHDA, CDR2 SQIVND (reference sequence). The CDR3 has 16 amino acids. The CDR3 sequence is CASNGQGAYSNQPLHF. As DNA, the CDR3 is TGTGCCAGTAACGGACAGGGGGCGTATAGCAATCAGCCCCTGCATTTT.

This clonotype was picked up a small number of times. This rearrangement joins TRBV6-2 or TRBV6-3 to TRBJ2-4; 8 nucleotides line up with TRBD2. The trim removed 8 bases at V and 0 bases at J, leaving 6 bases unmatched. CDR3 size: 15 residues. Per the germline V gene, CDR1 is MNHEY and CDR2 is SVGEGT. The CDR3, as DNA: TGTGCCAGCCCCCCGGGAGGGGTAGCCAAAAACATTCAGTACTTC. Protein: CASPPGGVAKNIQYF.

Many counts were recorded for this clonotype. This sequence joins TRBV12-3 or TRBV12-4 and TRBJ2-7, with D tentatively TRBD2 (5 bases). This CDR3 spans 14 amino acids. The V and J ends lost 7 bases and 2 bases respectively, with 15 bases between them. The CDR3 here is CASKLGRRAYEQYF. CDR3 coding DNA: TGTGCCAGCAAATTAGGGCGGCGGGCCTACGAGCAGTACTTC.

This clonotype was seen more than once but under ten times. The chain employs TRBV6-5 and TRBJ1-2; 12 bases align to TRBD1. Per germline, CDR1 MNHEY and CDR2 SVGAGI. Trimming at V came to 0 bases and at J to 6 bases, leaving 5 bases not matched to a gene. The CDR3 runs to 16 residues. This CDR3 reads CASSYSGTGGGDGYTF. The CDR3 DNA reads as TGTGCCAGCAGTTACTCAGGGACAGGGGGCGGGGATGGCTACACCTTC.

This clonotype has ten or more counts. The chain has TRBV5-1 and TRBJ2-7; D uncertain. The CDR3 is 14 amino acids. Trimming removed 2 bases at V and 3 bases at J, with 12 bases between. Germline-derived CDR1 and CDR2 are SGHRS and YFSETQ. DNA for the CDR3: TGCGCCAGCAGCTTTGAGCGAATAGGCTACGAGCAGTACTTC. Residues: CASSFERIGYEQYF.

This clonotype was seen at least ten times. The V gene is TRBV28, the J gene TRBJ1-5, with no clear D. This CDR3 has 13 amino acids. CDR1 and CDR2 (germline): MDHEN, SYDVKM. Trimming cost V 5 bases and J 9 bases, with 14 bases left between them. CDR3 sequence reads: CASSVFKRRPQHF. The DNA of the CDR3 is TGTGCCAGCAGTGTCTTCAAACGCCGGCCCCAGCATTTT.

This clonotype occurred a few times. The chain uses TRBV12-5 and TRBJ2-7; 7 bases fit TRBD1. Germline trimming cut 1 base from V and 6 bases from J; bases unmatched to any gene: 21. Germline CDR1 and CDR2: LGHNT and FRNRAP. CDR3 length: 19 amino acids. In DNA, the CDR3 is TGTGCTAGTGGTTTGGCCGGACAGGAGACAATTCTACAACAGGGCGAGCAGTACTTC. This codes for CASGLAGQETILQQGEQYF.

This clonotype was recorded many times. The chain uses TRBV6-5 and TRBJ2-5; the D gene could be TRBD1 or TRBD2 (5 bases each). There are 17 residues in the CDR3. Germline CDR1 reads MNHEY; CDR2 reads SVGAGI. V was clipped by 4 bases and J by 5 bases, with 23 bases between them. As DNA, the CDR3 is TGTGCCAGCAGTTTCAATCCCCGGGACCAATGGAGGGAGACCCAGTACTTC. It translates to CASSFNPRDQWRETQYF.